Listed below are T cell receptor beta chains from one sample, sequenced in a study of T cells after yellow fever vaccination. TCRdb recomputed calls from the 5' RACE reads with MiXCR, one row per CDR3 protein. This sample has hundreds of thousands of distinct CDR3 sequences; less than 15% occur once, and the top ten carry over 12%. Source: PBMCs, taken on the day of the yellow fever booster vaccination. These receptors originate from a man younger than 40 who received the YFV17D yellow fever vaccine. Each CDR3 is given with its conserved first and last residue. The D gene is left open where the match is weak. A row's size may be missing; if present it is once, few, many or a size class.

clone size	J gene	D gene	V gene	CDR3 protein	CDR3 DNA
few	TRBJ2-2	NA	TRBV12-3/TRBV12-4	CASSSPGLMNTGELFF	TGTGCCAGCTCCTCACCGGGACTCATGAACACCGGGGAGCTGTTTTTT
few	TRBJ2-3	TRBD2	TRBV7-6	CASSKLAGTDTQYF	TGTGCCAGCAGCAAACTAGCGGGCACAGATACGCAGTATTTT
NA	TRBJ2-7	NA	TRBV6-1	CASRFYVGSYYEQYF	TGTGCCAGCAGGTTCTATGTGGGAAGTTACTACGAGCAGTACTTC
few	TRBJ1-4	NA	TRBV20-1	CSASPGWNEKLFF	TGCAGTGCTAGCCCAGGGTGGAATGAAAAACTGTTTTTT
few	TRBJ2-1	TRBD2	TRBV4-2	CASSQASGGNEQFF	TGTGCCAGCAGCCAGGCTAGCGGGGGGAATGAGCAGTTCTTC
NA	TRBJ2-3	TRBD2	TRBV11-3	CASSLPGGATQYF	TGTGCCAGCAGCCTTCCGGGGGGAGCCACGCAGTATTTT
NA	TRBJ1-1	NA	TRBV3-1	CASSLSQAYTEAFF	TGTGCCAGCAGCCTTTCACAGGCTTACACTGAAGCTTTCTTT
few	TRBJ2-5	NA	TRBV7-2	CASSFIGVSLETQYF	TGTGCCAGCAGCTTTATCGGGGTCAGTTTAGAGACCCAGTACTTC
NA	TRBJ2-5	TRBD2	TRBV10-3	CAISESTGRAETQYF	TGTGCCATCAGTGAGTCGACCGGGAGGGCCGAGACCCAGTACTTC
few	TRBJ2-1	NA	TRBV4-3	CASSQDVRQLYNEQFF	TGCGCCAGCAGCCAAGATGTCCGGCAGCTTTACAATGAGCAGTTCTTC
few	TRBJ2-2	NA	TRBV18	CASSPPHGLDTGELFF	TGTGCCAGCTCACCACCTCACGGGCTGGACACCGGGGAGCTGTTTTTT
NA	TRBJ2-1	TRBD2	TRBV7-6	CASSSFSGRGNEQFF	TGTGCCAGCAGTTCTTTTAGCGGGAGAGGGAATGAGCAGTTCTTC
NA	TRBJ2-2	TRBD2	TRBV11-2	CASSFRTSGVGELFF	TGTGCCAGCAGCTTTCGGACTAGCGGGGTCGGGGAGCTGTTTTTT
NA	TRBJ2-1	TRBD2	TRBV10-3	CAIEAGGGDNEQFF	TGTGCCATCGAGGCGGGAGGAGGGGATAATGAGCAGTTCTTC
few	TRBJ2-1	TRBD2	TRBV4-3	CASSQLPGLAGVNEQFF	TGCGCCAGCAGCCAATTGCCGGGACTAGCGGGAGTCAATGAGCAGTTCTTC
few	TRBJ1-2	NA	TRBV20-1	CSAYFGLTGYGYTF	TGCAGTGCTTACTTTGGTTTAACTGGTTATGGCTACACCTTC
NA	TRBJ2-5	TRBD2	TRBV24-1	CATSDPSLAGVETQYF	TGTGCCACCAGTGACCCCTCTTTAGCGGGAGTTGAGACCCAGTACTTC
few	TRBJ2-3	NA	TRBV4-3	CASSQDGRGGDTQYF	TGCGCCAGCAGCCAAGATGGACGAGGAGGGGATACGCAGTATTTT
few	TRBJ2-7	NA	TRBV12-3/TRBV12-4	CASRRSVYEQYF	TGTGCCAGCAGACGGTCCGTCTACGAGCAGTACTTC
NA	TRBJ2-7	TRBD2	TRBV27	CASRRSGLAASYEQYF	TGTGCCAGCAGGCGGTCGGGGCTAGCGGCCTCCTACGAGCAGTACTTC
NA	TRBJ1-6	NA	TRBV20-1	CSARGQWGLSNSPLHF	TGCAGTGCTAGAGGGCAATGGGGATTGTCGAATTCACCCCTCCACTTT
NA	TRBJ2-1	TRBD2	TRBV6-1	CASRGLAGAKGYNEQFF	TGTGCCAGCAGGGGACTAGCGGGAGCCAAAGGGTACAATGAGCAGTTCTTC
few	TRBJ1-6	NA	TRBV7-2	CASSPLPPRGNNSPLHF	TGTGCCAGCAGCCCCCTCCCCCCGAGGGGCAATAATTCACCCCTCCACTTT
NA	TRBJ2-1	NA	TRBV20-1	CSARAPRGSTLNEQFF	TGCAGTGCTAGAGCCCCCCGGGGGAGTACTTTGAATGAGCAGTTCTTC
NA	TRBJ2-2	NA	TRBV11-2	CASSPRLDNTGELFF	TGTGCCAGCAGCCCCCGACTAGACAACACCGGGGAGCTGTTTTTT
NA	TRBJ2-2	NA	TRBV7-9	CASSLPDAGELFF	TGTGCCAGCAGCTTGCCGGACGCCGGGGAGCTGTTTTTT
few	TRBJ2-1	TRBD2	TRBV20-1	CSARDPSGPYNEQFF	TGCAGTGCTAGAGACCCTAGCGGGCCATACAATGAGCAGTTCTTC
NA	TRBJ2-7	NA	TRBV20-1	CSATWASYEQYF	TGCAGTGCTACCTGGGCCTCCTACGAGCAGTACTTC
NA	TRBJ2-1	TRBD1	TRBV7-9	CASSLGRQGIGDEQFF	TGTGCCAGCAGCTTAGGACGACAGGGTATCGGCGATGAGCAGTTCTTC
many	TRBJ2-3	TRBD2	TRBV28	CASSSLAGGPDTQYF	TGTGCCAGCAGCAGCCTAGCGGGAGGGCCAGATACGCAGTATTTT
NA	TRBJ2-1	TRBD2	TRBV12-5	CASVPLAGLNEQFF	TGTGCTAGTGTCCCCCTAGCGGGCCTCAATGAGCAGTTCTTC
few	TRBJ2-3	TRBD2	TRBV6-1	CASTRGEGTDTQYF	TGTGCCAGCACCCGCGGGGAGGGGACAGATACGCAGTATTTT
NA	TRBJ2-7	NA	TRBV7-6	CASSSLNYYEQYF	TGTGCCAGCAGCTCCCTTAACTACTACGAGCAGTACTTC
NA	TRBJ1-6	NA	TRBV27	CASSPAGEMGSPLHF	TGTGCCAGCAGCCCCGCGGGCGAAATGGGTTCACCCCTCCACTTT
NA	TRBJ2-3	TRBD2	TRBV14	CASSSRGRNTDTQYF	TGTGCCAGCAGCAGCCGCGGGAGAAACACAGATACGCAGTATTTT
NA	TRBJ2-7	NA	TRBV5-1	CASSLGGGDELYF	TGCGCCAGCAGCTTGGGTGGGGGCGACGAGCTGTACTTC
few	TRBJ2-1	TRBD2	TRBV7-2	CASSSIAGGYNEQFF	TGTGCCAGCAGCTCTATAGCGGGAGGATACAATGAGCAGTTCTTC
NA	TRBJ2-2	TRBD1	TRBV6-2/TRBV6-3	CASSRRTGLGTGELFF	TGTGCCAGCAGCAGGCGGACAGGTCTGGGGACCGGGGAGCTGTTTTTT
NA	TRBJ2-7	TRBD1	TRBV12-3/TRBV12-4	CASSNRQGAGEQYF	TGTGCCAGCAGTAACCGACAGGGTGCGGGTGAGCAGTACTTC
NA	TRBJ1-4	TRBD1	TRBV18	CASSPSDRVENEKLFF	TGTGCCAGCTCACCCTCGGACAGGGTGGAGAATGAAAAACTGTTTTTT
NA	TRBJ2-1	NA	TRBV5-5	CASSLSSSGGNEQFF	TGTGCCAGCAGCTTGTCCTCATCTGGGGGCAATGAGCAGTTCTTC
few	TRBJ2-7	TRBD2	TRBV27	CASSFGTRGGEQYF	TGTGCCAGCAGTTTCGGGACTCGGGGGGGGGAGCAGTACTTC
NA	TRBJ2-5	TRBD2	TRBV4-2	CASSPGLAARETQYF	TGTGCCAGCAGCCCGGGACTAGCGGCCCGCGAGACCCAGTACTTC
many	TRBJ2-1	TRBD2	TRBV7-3	CASSLLGGSGDEQFF	TGTGCCAGCAGCTTACTTGGCGGGAGTGGAGACGAGCAGTTCTTC
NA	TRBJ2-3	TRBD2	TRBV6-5	CASSYGLAGSAQYF	TGTGCCAGCAGTTACGGACTAGCGGGATCTGCGCAGTATTTT
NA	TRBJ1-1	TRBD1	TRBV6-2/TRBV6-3	CASRTTGGRTEAFF	TGTGCCAGCAGAACCACAGGGGGCCGGACTGAAGCTTTCTTT
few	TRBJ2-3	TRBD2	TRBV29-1	CSVEVRRTSGTDTQYF	TGCAGCGTTGAAGTCCGAAGGACTAGCGGCACAGATACGCAGTATTTT
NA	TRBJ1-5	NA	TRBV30	CAWSRVGGDNQPQHF	TGTGCCTGGAGTAGGGTAGGGGGGGATAATCAGCCCCAGCATTTT
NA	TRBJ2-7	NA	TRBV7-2	CASSLAWDLGSYEQYF	TGTGCCAGCAGCTTAGCGTGGGACCTAGGGTCCTACGAGCAGTACTTC
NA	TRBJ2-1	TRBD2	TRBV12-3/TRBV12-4	CASNPRTSGREQFF	TGTGCCAGCAATCCCCGGACTAGCGGGCGAGAGCAGTTCTTC